The 25 T cell receptor beta chains below come from one sample, sequenced in a study of prognosis after radiotherapy for stage I lung cancer (dated by TCRdb to the early 2020s). The data were produced on an Illumina HiSeq 3000. Two rounds of multiplex PCR were used to amplify the TCR beta CDR3 region from genomic DNA. In the first PCR round, primers specific to each TRBV and TRBJ gene were used, and the primer sequences were filed in Chinese patent CN105087789A. The raw public reads went through TCRdb reprocessing: fastp at Q25, MiXCR clone calling, in-frame beta chains kept. Every entry covers one CDR3 protein and lists the most common genes and DNA from its rows. In all, the sample holds 20,000 to 25,000 distinct CDR3 sequences, and roughly two fifths of those were seen once. In total, the top ten clones hold roughly a third of the sample. Sequences were derived from PBMCs, sampled before or after stereotactic body radiation therapy (not recorded which). The receptors were gathered from a donor older than 45 with non-small cell lung cancer.

A note on this clonotype: A far more abundant clone sits one base away, making this likely a read error. The V call is TRBV11-3, the J call TRBJ2-7, with 13 nucleotides matching TRBD2. The CDR3 consists of 15 residues. From germline, CDR1 is SGHNT and CDR2 YENEEA. The V segment lost 4 bases and the J segment 7 bases; nucleotides outside the gene matches: 7. The DNA of the CDR3 is TGTGCCAGCAGCTCCCCGGGACTAGCGGGAAATGAGCAGTACTTC. It encodes CASSSPGLAGNEQYF.

This clonotype was picked up a small number of times. A much larger clonotype is one base distant, so this may be a read error. The genes are TRBV4-1 and TRBJ2-3; TRBD1 matches 7 bases. There are 14 residues in the CDR3. The germline gives CDR1 MGHRA, CDR2 YSYEKL. Trimming removed 2 bases from V and 5 bases from J; junction bases left unmatched: 4. CDR3 protein: CASSQLTGIDTQYF. The CDR3 coding sequence is TGCGCCAGCAGCCAATTGACAGGGATAGATACGCAGTATTTT.

This clonotype has a count of ten or more. The gene calls are TRBV28 and TRBJ1-2; D remains unclear. Trimming cost V 8 bases and J 5 bases, with 15 bases left between them. Germline values: CDR1 MDHEN, CDR2 SYDVKM. The CDR3 contains 13 residues. The CDR3 nucleotides read TGTGCCAGCTTAATCTCCGAAGGGTATGGCTACACCTTC. Translated: CASLISEGYGYTF.

A note on this clonotype: The CDR3 does not close with the conserved phenylalanine or tryptophan, likely indicating a read error. The chain has TRBV6-2 or TRBV6-3 and TRBJ2-2; 10 bases align to TRBD2. Germline CDR1 reads MNHEY; CDR2 reads SVGEGT. This CDR3 region has 18 residues. After removal of 4 bases from V and 5 bases from J, the junction contained 13 bases not matched to a gene. The CDR3 nucleotides are TGTGCCAGCAGTTTGGGTCTAGCGGGAGAATATGGAACCGGGGAGCTGTTTCTT. Encoded protein: CASSLGLAGEYGTGELFL.

This clonotype was seen only once. One end of the junction does not line up with germline, which may come from a read error. This sequence joins TRBV12-3 or TRBV12-4 and TRBJ2-3; maybe TRBD2 (6 bases). This CDR3 is 17 amino acids long. This chain's CDR3 is CASILAGSASSTDTQYF. The CDR3, as DNA: TGTGCCAGCATTTTAGCCGGGAGTGCCTCTAGCACAGATACGCAGTATTTT.

This clonotype was detected ten times or more. This chain links TRBV6-5 with TRBJ2-7; 8 bases match TRBD2. Germline lookup yields CDR1 MNHEY and CDR2 SVGAGI. J lost 2 bases, V lost 2 bases, and 8 bases had no gene match. The CDR3 runs to 16 residues. The CDR3 sequence is CASSYRSGSGAYEQYF. CDR3 in DNA: TGTGCCAGCAGTTACCGCAGCGGGAGTGGAGCCTACGAGCAGTACTTC.

To note about this clonotype: A far larger clone lies a single base away; this is likely a read error. The V call is TRBV6-2 or TRBV6-3, the J call TRBJ2-6; TRBD2 agrees at 7 bases. The V gene end was trimmed by 5 bases and the J gene end by 8 bases; junction bases not matched to a gene: 9. Germline V gene lookup returns CDR1 MNHEY and CDR2 SVGEGT. The CDR3 extends over 15 amino acids. The DNA for the CDR3 is TGTGCCAGCAGTGAGGGGAGGGACTGGTCCAACGTCCTGACTTTC. This translates into CASSEGRDWSNVLTF.

This clonotype was detected ten times or more. The chain carries TRBV24-1 and TRBJ2-3, with a possible D match to TRBD1 (5 bases). V gave up 1 base and J gave up 5 bases, with 6 bases separating them. Per the germline V gene, CDR1 is KGHDR and CDR2 is SFDVKD. The CDR3 totals 13 residues. CDR3 region: CATSDFTGDTQYF. The CDR3 DNA is TGTGCCACCAGTGATTTTACAGGAGATACGCAGTATTTT.

This clonotype has ten or more counts. The chain employs TRBV6-2 or TRBV6-3 and TRBJ2-7; 13 nucleotides agree with TRBD2. CDR1 is MNHEY, CDR2 SVGEGT, per germline. The CDR3 spans 12 residues. J lost 13 bases, V lost 6 bases, and 6 bases had no gene match. The CDR3 sequence is CASSRTSGSFYF. The CDR3 DNA is TGTGCCAGCAGCCGGACTAGCGGGAGTTTTTACTTC.

In its sample, this clonotype was seen once. The chain carries TRBV30 and TRBJ1-6; D is uncertain. Germline V gene lookup returns CDR1 GTSNPN and CDR2 SVGIG (reference sequence). V was cut by 0 bases and J by 4 bases, with 7 bases left in between. The length of the CDR3 is 14 residues. The CDR3 loop reads CAWSVGSYNSPLHF. In nucleotides, the CDR3 is TGTGCCTGGAGTGTAGGGTCTTATAATTCACCCCTCCACTTT. Full variable domain (rest looked up from reference TRBV30 and TRBJ1-6): SQTIHQWPATLVQPVGSPLSLECTVEGTSNPNLYWYRQAAGRGLQLLFYSVGIGQISSEVPQNLSASRPQDRQFILSSKKLLLSDSGFYLCAWSVGSYNSPLHFGNGTRLTVT.

The CDR3 loop is CASSPGGAAKNIQYF. For the CDR3, the DNA is TGTGCCAGCAGCCCAGGGGGCGCTGCCAAAAACATTCAGTACTTC. The chain links TRBV5-4 to TRBJ2-4, with 8 bases matching TRBD1. Germline CDR1 is SGHNT and CDR2 is YYREEE (reference sequence). The ends lost 4 bases at V and 1 base at J; junction bases unmatched: 4. CDR3 length equals 15 residues.

The chain uses TRBV14 and TRBJ1-2; TRBD1 aligns across 9 bases. Looked up from germline, CDR1 is SGHDN and CDR2 is FVKESK. The CDR3 has 15 amino acids. The trim removed 3 bases at V and 4 bases at J, leaving 6 bases unmatched. Written as DNA, the CDR3 is TGTGCCAGCAGCCACGTAGGACAGGGGTTCTATGGCTACACCTTC. Protein: CASSHVGQGFYGYTF.

There are a few counts of this clonotype. A single base is all that separates this from a far larger clone, so a read error is likely. The rearrangement uses TRBV6-6 and TRBJ2-7, with TRBD2 matching over 11 bases. The germline gives CDR1 MNHNY, CDR2 SVGAGI (reference sequence). The V gene end was trimmed by 0 bases and the J gene end by 1 base; junction bases not matched to a gene: 8. The CDR3 has 18 amino acids. The CDR3 sequence is CASSYSTSGMARSYEQYF. Here the CDR3 DNA reads TGTGCCAGCAGTTACTCGACTAGCGGGATGGCCAGGTCCTACGAGCAGTACTTC.

On this clonotype itself: This may arise from a read error, as a much more abundant clone is one base away. The rearrangement links TRBV19 to TRBJ1-2; D gene uncertain. Looked up from germline, CDR1 is LNHDA and CDR2 is SQIVND (reference sequence). This CDR3 comprises 13 residues. CDR3 residues: CAGSIVGNYCYTF. The CDR3 DNA reads TGTGCCGGTAGTATAGTCGGTAACTATTGCTACACCTTC.

This clonotype was counted ten times or more. Germline and junction disagree at one end, which may indicate a read error. This chain connects TRBV28 to TRBJ2-3; TRBD1 is a possible D gene (5 bases). Germline V lookup: CDR1 MDHEN, CDR2 SYDVKM. CDR3 length: 15 residues. The CDR3 protein is CASSPRGQGTGTQYF. Here the CDR3 DNA reads TGTGCCAGCAGTCCACGAGGTCAGGGTACAGGTACGCAGTATTTT.

Many counts were recorded for this clonotype. This chain's CDR3 is CASSSGTGWSNEQFF. The CDR3 region has the DNA TGTGCCAGCAGCTCCGGGACAGGGTGGTCCAATGAGCAGTTCTTC. This chain links TRBV12-3 or TRBV12-4 with TRBJ2-1; TRBD1 matches 9 bases. This CDR3 is built from 15 residues. The V segment lost 6 bases and the J segment 6 bases; nucleotides outside the gene matches: 9.

This clonotype was recorded many times. This rearrangement joins TRBV7-9 to TRBJ2-3; 9 bases match TRBD2. The CDR3 sequence is 13 residues long. Germline V gene data show CDR1 as SEHNR and CDR2 as FQNEAQ (reference sequence). V lost 5 bases and J lost 5; bases outside the gene matches: 2. The DNA of the CDR3 is TGTGCCAGCAGCACACTAGCGGGAGATACGCAGTATTTT. It is translated as CASSTLAGDTQYF.

As regards this clonotype: One base away lies a much larger clone, so this may be a sequencing read error. The chain couples TRBV6-5 to TRBJ2-1; D possibly corresponds to TRBD2 (6 bases). With 0 bases removed from V and 5 bases from J, the gap between germline ends came to 14 bases. Germline V gene data show CDR1 as MNHEY and CDR2 as SVGAGI. CDR3 length equals 16 residues. The CDR3 nucleotides read TGTGCCAGCAGTTACTCGCCTACCGGGAGCAACAATGAGCAGTTCTTC. Its translation: CASSYSPTGSNNEQFF.

Concerning this clonotype itself: This likely stems from a read error, as it lies one base from a far larger clone. This rearrangement joins TRBV6-4 to TRBJ2-5; TRBD2 matches at 10 bases. This CDR3 comprises 15 residues. Germline trimming cut 5 bases from V and 0 bases from J; bases unmatched to any gene: 3. Germline CDR1 is MRHNA and CDR2 is SNTAGT. The CDR3 DNA reads TGTGCCAGCAGTAGGGGACTAGCGTACCAAGAGACCCAGTACTTC. It is translated as CASSRGLAYQETQYF.

This clonotype was seen a few times. As DNA, the CDR3 is TGTGCCAGCAGTAGGGGGGGCCGACCGCCCCATTCCTACGAGCAGTACTTC. It specifies CASSRGGRPPHSYEQYF. This rearrangement joins TRBV6-4 to TRBJ2-7, with D possibly matching TRBD2 (7 bases). This CDR3 region has 17 residues. The germline V and J ends were trimmed by 5 bases and 1 base, with 21 bases remaining between them. The germline gives CDR1 MRHNA, CDR2 SNTAGT.

Comment on this clonotype: Given a far larger clone just one base away, this is likely a sequencing read error. The genes are TRBV6-4 and TRBJ2-3; no reliable D call. Germline V gene data show CDR1 as MRHNA and CDR2 as SNTAGT. Trimming pared 5 bases from V and 9 bases from J, leaving 12 bases between. The CDR3 is made up of 12 amino acids. CDR3 DNA: TGTGCCAGCAGTTACGATGTTAGAACGCAGTATTTT. Translated: CASSYDVRTQYF.

Worth noting for this clonotype: The DNA is left out, because the CDR3 cannot be placed on it with certainty; the CDR3 is given as TCRdb lists it. CDR3 protein: CASSYSVGLGTGRSYEHYF. The chain uses TRBV6-9 and TRBJ2-7; TRBD1 reflects the table's D call only, with no check against the DNA. Counting both end residues, the CDR3 totals 19 amino acids. The germline CDR1 and CDR2 sequences are MNHGY and SVAAGI.

This sequence joins TRBV6-2 or TRBV6-3 and TRBJ2-1, with D perhaps matching TRBD1 (5 bases). With 5 bases removed from V and 0 bases from J, the gap between germline ends came to 20 bases. The CDR3 runs 18 residues. Per germline, CDR1 MNHEY and CDR2 SVGEGT. CDR3 sequence: CASSERGSGPVSYNEQFF. The CDR3, as DNA: TGTGCCAGCAGTGAAAGGGGCAGTGGGCCAGTCTCCTACAATGAGCAGTTCTTC.

The CDR3 loop reads CASSAMGLAGNTGELFF. The CDR3 DNA reads TGTGCCAGCAGCGCCATGGGACTAGCGGGAAACACCGGGGAGCTGTTTTTT. The chain combines TRBV9 with TRBJ2-2; the match to TRBD2 covers 13 bases. Trimming cost V 3 bases and J 2 bases; bases outside gene matches: 4. This CDR3 has 17 residues. CDR1 SGDLS and CDR2 YYNGEE come from the germline V gene. The complete variable domain, with remaining parts taken from reference TRBV9 and TRBJ2-2, reads DSGVTQTPKHLITATGQRVTLRCSPRSGDLSVYWYQQSLDQGLQFLIQYYNGEERAKGNILERFSAQQFPDLHSELNLSSLELGDSALYFCASSAMGLAGNTGELFFGEGSRLTVL.

This clonotype showed up many times. The gene calls are TRBV28 and TRBJ1-6; D unclear. CDR3 size: 12 residues. Trimming cost V 3 bases and J 10 bases, with 7 bases left between them. The germline gives CDR1 MDHEN, CDR2 SYDVKM. CDR3 bases: TGTGCCAGCAGTTTTGGTGCCTCACCCCTCCACTTT. It yields the protein CASSFGASPLHF.